This T cell receptor beta chain was profiled in a study of blood T cell repertoires in COVID-19. For the study at large: Acute and convalescent COVID-19 samples came from the United States, Italy and Spain.

Under the authors' procedure: Estimated nucleated cell counts came from reference gene primer amplification. TCRdb's table, derived via immunoSEQ multiplex PCR, lists solely in-frame clones and lacks some. V and J calls plus clone size are reproduced from that table; the DNA served to infer D and trimming. There are around 87,000 clones in the sample; around four fifths occur only once, and 15% to 20% lies in the top ten. The CDR3 sequence is 17 residues long. Germline V gene sequence: CDR1 SGHDT, CDR2 YYEEEE. After removal of 2 bases from V and 5 bases from J, the junction contained 12 bases not matched to a gene.

The TCR comes from a human donor in a cohort sampled during active COVID-19. The rearrangement links TRBV5-6 to TRBJ2-1; 8 bases map to TRBD2. Sequencing was done on a sample of peripheral blood. The CDR3 here is CASSFSGILPVNNEQFF. The CDR3, as DNA: TGTGCCAGCAGCTTTAGCGGGATTCTGCCTGTTAACAATGAGCAGTTCTTC.